The sequence of this TCR beta chain was determined in a study of cytomegalovirus exposure and HLA in healthy donors. Unmatched junction bases numbered 8, after V lost 4 bases and J lost 5 bases. CDR3 length: 16 amino acids. The PCR employed 60 Vbeta primers together with 13 Jbeta primers. Libraries were prepared by immunoSEQ multiplex PCR; TCRdb keeps only in-frame clonotypes and omits some of them. This repertoire shows about 88,000 clones, about nine tenths found once; its top ten account for approximately 2.2%. The TCR comes from a man aged 18 to 30 in good health and CMV-seronegative. The V and J genes are TRBV23-1 and TRBJ2-1; 10 nucleotides line up with TRBD1. TRBV23-1 is identified as an open reading frame with a role that is uncertain. Sequenced input: PBMCs. The CDR3 DNA follows: TGCGCCAGCAGTCCTCGTGACAGGGGGCCCCACAATGAGCAGTTCTTC. Translating it yields CASSPRDRGPHNEQFF.